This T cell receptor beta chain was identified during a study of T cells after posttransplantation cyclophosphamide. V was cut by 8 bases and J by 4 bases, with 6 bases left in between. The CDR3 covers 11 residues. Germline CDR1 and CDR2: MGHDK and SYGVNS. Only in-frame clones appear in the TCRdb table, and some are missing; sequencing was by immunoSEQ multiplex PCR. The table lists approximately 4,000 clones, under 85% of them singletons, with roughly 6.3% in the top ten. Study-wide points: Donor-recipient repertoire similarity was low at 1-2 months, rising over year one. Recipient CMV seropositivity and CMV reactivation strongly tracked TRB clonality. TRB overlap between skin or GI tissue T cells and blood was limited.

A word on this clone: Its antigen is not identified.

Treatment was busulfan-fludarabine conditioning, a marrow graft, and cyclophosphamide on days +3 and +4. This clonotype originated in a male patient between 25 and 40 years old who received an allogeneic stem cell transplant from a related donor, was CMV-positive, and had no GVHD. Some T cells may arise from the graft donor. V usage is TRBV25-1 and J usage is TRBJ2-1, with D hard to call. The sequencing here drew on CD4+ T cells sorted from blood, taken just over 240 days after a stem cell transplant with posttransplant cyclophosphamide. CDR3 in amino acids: CASVGYNEQFF. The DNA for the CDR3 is TGTGCCAGCGTCGGGTACAATGAGCAGTTCTTC.